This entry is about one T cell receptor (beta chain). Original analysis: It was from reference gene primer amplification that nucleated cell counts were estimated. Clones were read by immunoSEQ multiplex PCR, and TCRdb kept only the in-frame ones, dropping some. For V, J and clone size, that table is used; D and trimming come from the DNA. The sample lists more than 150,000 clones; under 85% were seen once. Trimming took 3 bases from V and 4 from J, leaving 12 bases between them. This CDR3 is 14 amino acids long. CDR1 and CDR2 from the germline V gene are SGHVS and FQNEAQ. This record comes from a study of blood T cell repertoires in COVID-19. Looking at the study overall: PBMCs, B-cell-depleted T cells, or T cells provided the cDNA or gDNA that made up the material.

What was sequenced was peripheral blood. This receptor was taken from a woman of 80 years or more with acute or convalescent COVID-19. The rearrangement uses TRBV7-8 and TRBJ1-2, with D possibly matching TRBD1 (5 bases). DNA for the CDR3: TGTGCCAGCAGCTTTTCGGCAGGGCTCTATGGCTACACCTTC. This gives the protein CASSFSAGLYGYTF.